This TCR beta chain was observed in a study of blood T cell repertoires in COVID-19. Produced via immunoSEQ multiplex PCR; TCRdb's table is partial and in-frame only. The sample records about 260,000 clones, about 83% being singletons. Germline V gene data show CDR1 as SGHRS and CDR2 as YFSETQ. The CDR3 is made up of 14 amino acids. Deletions cut 6 bases from V and 10 bases from J, with 17 bases between. The study counted Cohort 3 donors as recovered given two negative PCRs, clearance, or symptom resolution. The clonotype was recovered from a woman in her fifties or sixties who had recovered from COVID-19. Source material: PBMCs or T cells enriched from blood (not recorded which). The chain couples TRBV5-1 to TRBJ1-6; TRBD1 is a possible D gene (5 bases). The CDR3 coding sequence is TGCGCCAGCACCCTATGGACGGGGGACTCACCCCTCCACTTT. This translates into CASTLWTGDSPLHF.